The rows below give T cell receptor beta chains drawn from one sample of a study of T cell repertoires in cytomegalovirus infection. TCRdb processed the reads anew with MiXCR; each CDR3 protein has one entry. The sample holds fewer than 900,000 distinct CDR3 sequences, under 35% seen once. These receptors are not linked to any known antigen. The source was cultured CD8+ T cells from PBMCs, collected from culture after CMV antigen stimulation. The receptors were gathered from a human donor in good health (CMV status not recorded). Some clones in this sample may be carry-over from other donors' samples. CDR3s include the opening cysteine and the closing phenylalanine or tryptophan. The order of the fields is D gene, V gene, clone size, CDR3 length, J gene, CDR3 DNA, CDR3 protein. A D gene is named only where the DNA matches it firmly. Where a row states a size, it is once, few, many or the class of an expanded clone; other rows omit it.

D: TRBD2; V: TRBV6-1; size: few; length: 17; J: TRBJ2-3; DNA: TGTGCCAGCAGCCCCATCTCCCTAGCGGTCGCCACAGATACGCAGTATTTT; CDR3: CASSPISLAVATDTQYF
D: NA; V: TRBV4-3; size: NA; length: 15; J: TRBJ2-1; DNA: TGCGCCAGCAGCCAAGATGGGACTCGTGCAGATGAGCAGTTCTTC; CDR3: CASSQDGTRADEQFF
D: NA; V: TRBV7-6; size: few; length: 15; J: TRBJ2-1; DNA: TGTGCCAGCAGCTTCCTCAGGGGGGTTGACAATGAGCAGTTCTTC; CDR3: CASSFLRGVDNEQFF
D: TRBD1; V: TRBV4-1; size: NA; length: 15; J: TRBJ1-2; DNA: TGCGCCAGCAGCCATGACAGGGAGCCCGTCTATGGCTACACCTTC; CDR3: CASSHDREPVYGYTF
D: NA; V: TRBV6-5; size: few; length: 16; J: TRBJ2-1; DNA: TGTGCCAGCAGTTCGGACAGCCTCAGGGCCTACAATGAGCAGTTCTTC; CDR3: CASSSDSLRAYNEQFF
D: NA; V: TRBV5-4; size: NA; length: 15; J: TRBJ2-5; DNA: TGTGCCAGCAGCAATCCACAGGCCCATCAAGAGACCCAGTACTTC; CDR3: CASSNPQAHQETQYF
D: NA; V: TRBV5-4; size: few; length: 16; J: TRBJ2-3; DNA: TGTGCCAGCAGCCCCTCGGTTGGCCACGGCACAGATACGCAGTATTTT; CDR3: CASSPSVGHGTDTQYF
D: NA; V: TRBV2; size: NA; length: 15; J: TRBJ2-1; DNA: TGTGCCAGCAGTGAACCCAGGGAATGGGGCCGGGAGCAGTTCTTC; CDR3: CASSEPREWGREQFF
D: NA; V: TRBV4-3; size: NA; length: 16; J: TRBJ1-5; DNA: TGCGCCAGCAGCCAAGATGAATCATCCCGCAATCAGCCCCAGCATTTT; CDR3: CASSQDESSRNQPQHF
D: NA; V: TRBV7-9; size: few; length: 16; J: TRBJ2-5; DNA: TGTGCCAGCAGCCCCAGGGGGGGGGCCTACTTGGAGACCCAGTACTTC; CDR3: CASSPRGGAYLETQYF
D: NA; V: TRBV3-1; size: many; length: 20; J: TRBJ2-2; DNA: TGTGCCAGCGGATCAATTATTCGCCTAACACTCCTTCCCAACACCGGGGAGCTGTTTTTT; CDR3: CASGSIIRLTLLPNTGELFF
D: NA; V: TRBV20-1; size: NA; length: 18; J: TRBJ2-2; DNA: TGCAGTGCTAGAGATTCCCCTGTACGGAGCGTATACACCGGGGAGCTGTTTTTT; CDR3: CSARDSPVRSVYTGELFF
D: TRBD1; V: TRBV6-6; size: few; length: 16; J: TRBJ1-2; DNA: TGTGCCAGCAGTTACTCGCCGGGACAGGGGATCTATGGCTACACCTTC; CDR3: CASSYSPGQGIYGYTF
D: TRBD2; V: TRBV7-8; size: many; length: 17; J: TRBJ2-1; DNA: TGTGCCAGCAGCTTAGGTGCTAGCGGGGGCCCTTACAATGAGCAGTTCTTC; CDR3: CASSLGASGGPYNEQFF
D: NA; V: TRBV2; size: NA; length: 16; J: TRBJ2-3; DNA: TGTGCCAGCGGCCGAGGTGCGTCTACTAGCACAGATACGCAGTATTTT; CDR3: CASGRGASTSTDTQYF
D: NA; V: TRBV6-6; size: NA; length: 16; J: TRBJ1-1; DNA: TGTGCCAGCAGTTACCCGAGGGACACCTTGAACACTGAAGCTTTCTTT; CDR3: CASSYPRDTLNTEAFF
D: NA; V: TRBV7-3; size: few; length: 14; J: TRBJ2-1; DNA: TGTGCCAGCAGCCTAGACGACGGATACAATGAGCAGTTCTTC; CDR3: CASSLDDGYNEQFF
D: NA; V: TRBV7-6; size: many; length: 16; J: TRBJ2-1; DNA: TGTGCCAGCAGCACCTATGGGGGGGCAAACTACAATGAGCAGTTCTTC; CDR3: CASSTYGGANYNEQFF
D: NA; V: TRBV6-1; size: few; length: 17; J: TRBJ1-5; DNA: TGTGCCAGCAGTGGCACGGGATGGGAAGGGAGCAATCAGCCCCAGCATTTT; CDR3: CASSGTGWEGSNQPQHF
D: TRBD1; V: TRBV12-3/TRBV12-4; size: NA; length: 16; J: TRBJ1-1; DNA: TGTGCCAGCAGTTCTCCAGGACAGGCGGCCGGCGCTGAAGCTTTCTTT; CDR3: CASSSPGQAAGAEAFF
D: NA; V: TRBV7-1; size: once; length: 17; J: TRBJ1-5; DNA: TGTGCCAGCAGCCACGCCCGGGCTGGAGAAACCAATCAGCCCCAGCATTTT; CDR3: CASSHARAGETNQPQHF
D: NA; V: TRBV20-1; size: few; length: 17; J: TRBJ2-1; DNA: TGCAGTGCTAGAGCACTCCGTCGCGGACGCTCCTACAATGAGCAGTTCTTC; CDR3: CSARALRRGRSYNEQFF
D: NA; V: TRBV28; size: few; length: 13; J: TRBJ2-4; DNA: TGTGCCAGCAGTTTTCCCGACCTAAACATTCAGTACTTC; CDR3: CASSFPDLNIQYF
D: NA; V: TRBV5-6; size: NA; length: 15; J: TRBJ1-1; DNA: TGTGCCAGCAGCTTTATGGGAGGGTATGGCACTGAAGCTTTCTTT; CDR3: CASSFMGGYGTEAFF
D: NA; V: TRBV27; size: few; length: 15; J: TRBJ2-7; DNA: TGTGCCAGCAGTTTATCGTCGGGAGTTTCCTACGAGCAGTACTTC; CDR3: CASSLSSGVSYEQYF
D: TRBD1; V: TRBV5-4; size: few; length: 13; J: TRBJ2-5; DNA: TGTGCCAGCAGCTACGACAGGGTAGAGACCCAGTACTTC; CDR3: CASSYDRVETQYF
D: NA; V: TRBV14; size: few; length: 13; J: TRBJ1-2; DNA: TGTGCCAGCACCGGAGGGACCATTGGGGGCTACACCTTC; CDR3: CASTGGTIGGYTF
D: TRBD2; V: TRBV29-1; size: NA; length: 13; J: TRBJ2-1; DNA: TGCAGCGTTGAGCGGGGGGGCCTGGATGAGCAGTTCTTC; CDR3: CSVERGGLDEQFF
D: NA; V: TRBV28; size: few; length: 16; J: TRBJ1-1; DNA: TGTGCCAGCAGTTTATCGGCCGACAGCATGAACACTGAAGCTTTCTTT; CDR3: CASSLSADSMNTEAFF
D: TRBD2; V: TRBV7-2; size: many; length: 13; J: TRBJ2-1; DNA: TGTGCCAGCAGCTTAACAACTAGCGGGAGACAGTTCTTC; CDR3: CASSLTTSGRQFF
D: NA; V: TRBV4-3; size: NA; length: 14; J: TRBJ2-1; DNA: TGCGCCAGCAGAGGGGAGTCAGGTCGGGATGAGCAGTTCTTC; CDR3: CASRGESGRDEQFF
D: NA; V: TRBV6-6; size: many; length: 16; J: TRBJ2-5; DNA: TGTGCCAGCACTTTGGGACTGAAGACTATCCAAGAGACCCAGTACTTC; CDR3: CASTLGLKTIQETQYF
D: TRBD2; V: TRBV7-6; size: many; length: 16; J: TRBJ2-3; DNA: TGTGCCAGCAGCAAACTAGCGGAGACTCGCACAGATACGCAGTATTTT; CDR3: CASSKLAETRTDTQYF
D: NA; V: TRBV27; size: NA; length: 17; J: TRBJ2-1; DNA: TGTGCCAGCAGCCCCAGGAACGTCAAAGCCGTGAACAATGAGCAGTTCTTC; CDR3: CASSPRNVKAVNNEQFF
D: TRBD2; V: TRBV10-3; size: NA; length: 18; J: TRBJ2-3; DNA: TGTGCCATCAGTGGCCCAGCCGGACTAGCGGGGGGCACAGATACGCAGTATTTT; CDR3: CAISGPAGLAGGTDTQYF
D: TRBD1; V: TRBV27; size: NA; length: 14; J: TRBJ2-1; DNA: TGTGCCAGCAGTCAGGGACAGGGTTTTAATGAGCAGTTCTTC; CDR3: CASSQGQGFNEQFF
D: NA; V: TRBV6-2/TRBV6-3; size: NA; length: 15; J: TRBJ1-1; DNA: TGTGCCAGCAGTTACCCTGGGGCCAGGCCCAGGGAAGCTTTCTTT; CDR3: CASSYPGARPREAFF
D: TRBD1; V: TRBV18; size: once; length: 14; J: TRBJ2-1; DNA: TGTGCCAGCTCACCATTGGACAGGGCGGATGAGCAGTTCTTC; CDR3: CASSPLDRADEQFF
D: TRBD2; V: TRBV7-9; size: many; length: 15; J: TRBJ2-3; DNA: TGTGCCAGCAGCAAACTAGCGGGGGGGCGATTGAATCTCTATTTT; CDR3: CASSKLAGGRLNLYF
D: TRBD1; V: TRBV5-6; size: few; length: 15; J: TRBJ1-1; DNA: TGTGCCAGCAGCTTGGACAGGGGGCCAGGCACTGAAGCTTTCTTT; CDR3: CASSLDRGPGTEAFF